Shown below are 6 T cell receptor beta chains from a single sample sequenced in a study of T cells after yellow fever vaccination. MiXCR was run by TCRdb on the 5' RACE reads, yielding one entry per CDR3 protein. In the table there are more than 250,000 distinct CDR3 sequences, around 7% of which are singletons. This specimen was PBMCs, taken roughly 46 days after the first yellow fever vaccination. Receptor source: a man younger than 30 who received the YFV17D yellow fever vaccine.

This clonotype was seen a handful of times. The CDR3 here is CASSQDPSGVLQETQYF. The CDR3 DNA is TGTGCCAGCAGCCAAGATCCTAGCGGGGTACTACAAGAGACCCAGTACTTC. This chain links TRBV4-2 with TRBJ2-5; 9 positions match TRBD2. Trimming cost V 0 bases and J 2 bases; bases outside gene matches: 7. The CDR3 is made up of 17 amino acids. Germline CDR1 is LGHNA and CDR2 is YNFKEQ.

The genes are TRBV7-3 and TRBJ1-4; D may be TRBD1 (5 bases). V lost 6 bases to trimming and J lost 10 bases, with 21 bases between them. Germline lookup yields CDR1 SGHTA and CDR2 FQGTGA. This CDR3 is built from 15 residues. The CDR3 here is CASSQREGRLGKLFF. CDR3 sequence (DNA): TGTGCCAGCAGTCAGCGGGAGGGGCGCCTGGGAAAACTGTTTTTT.

This clonotype was detected ten times or more. The chain carries TRBV28 and TRBJ2-2; either TRBD1 or TRBD2 may supply D (5 bases each). V lost 3 bases, J lost 4 bases, and 12 bases lay in between. The CDR3 length is 15 residues. Germline CDR1 reads MDHEN; CDR2 reads SYDVKM. The CDR3 DNA reads as TGTGCCAGCAGTTTTCGGGGCGGTGGCACCGGGGAGCTGTTTTTT. Protein product: CASSFRGGGTGELFF.

This clonotype appeared a few times. The V gene is TRBV20-1, the J gene TRBJ2-7; D remains unclear. The germline V gene encodes CDR1 DFQATT and CDR2 SNEGSKA (reference sequence). Trimming left V 0 bases short and J 0 bases short, with 6 bases between. The length of the CDR3 is 13 residues. CDR3 protein: CSARDKSSYEQYV. The DNA of the CDR3 is TGCAGTGCTAGAGATAAATCCTCCTACGAGCAGTACGTC.

The sample holds many counts of this clonotype. The chain has TRBV5-1 and TRBJ2-1, with TRBD2 matching 7 bases. CDR3 length equals 15 residues. Germline V CDR1 and CDR2: SGHRS, YFSETQ. Trimming at V came to 2 bases and at J to 3 bases, leaving 5 bases not matched to a gene. The DNA for the CDR3 is TGCGCCAGCAGCTTACCCGGGAGGAGCTACAATGAGCAGTTCTTC. Its translation is CASSLPGRSYNEQFF.

The gene calls are TRBV6-1 and TRBJ1-5; 7 bases fit TRBD1. This CDR3 comprises 14 residues. Germline trimming cut 6 bases from V and 5 bases from J; bases unmatched to any gene: 7. Per germline, CDR1 MNHNS and CDR2 SASEGT. Written as DNA, the CDR3 is TGTGCCAGCAGGTCCGGGACAGTTGATCAGCCCCAGCATTTT. Translation: CASRSGTVDQPQHF.